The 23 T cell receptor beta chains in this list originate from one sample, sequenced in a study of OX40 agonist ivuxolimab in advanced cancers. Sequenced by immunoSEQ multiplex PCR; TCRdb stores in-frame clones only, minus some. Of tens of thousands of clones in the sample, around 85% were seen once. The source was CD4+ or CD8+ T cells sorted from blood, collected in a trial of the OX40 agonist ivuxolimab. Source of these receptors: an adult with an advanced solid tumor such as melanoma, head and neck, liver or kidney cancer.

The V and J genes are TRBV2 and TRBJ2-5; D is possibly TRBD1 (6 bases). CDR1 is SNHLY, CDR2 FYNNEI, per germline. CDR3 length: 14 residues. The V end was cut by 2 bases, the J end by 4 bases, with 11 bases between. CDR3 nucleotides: TGTGCCAGCAGTGAAACAGGGATAAGAGAGACCCAGTACTTC. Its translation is CASSETGIRETQYF.

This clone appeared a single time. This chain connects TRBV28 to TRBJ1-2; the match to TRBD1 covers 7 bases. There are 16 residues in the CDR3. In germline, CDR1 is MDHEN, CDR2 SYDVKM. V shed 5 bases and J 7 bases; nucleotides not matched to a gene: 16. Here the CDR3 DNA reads TGTGCCAGCAGTCTCGGATCGACAGGGTTAGGGGGTGGCTACACCTTC. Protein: CASSLGSTGLGGGYTF.

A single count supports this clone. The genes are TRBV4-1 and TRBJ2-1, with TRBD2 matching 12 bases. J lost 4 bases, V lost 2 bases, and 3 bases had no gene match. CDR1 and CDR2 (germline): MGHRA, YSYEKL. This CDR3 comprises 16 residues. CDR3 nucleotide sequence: TGCGCCAGCAGCCAACAGACTAGCGGGAGTTACAATGAGCAGTTCTTC. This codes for CASSQQTSGSYNEQFF.

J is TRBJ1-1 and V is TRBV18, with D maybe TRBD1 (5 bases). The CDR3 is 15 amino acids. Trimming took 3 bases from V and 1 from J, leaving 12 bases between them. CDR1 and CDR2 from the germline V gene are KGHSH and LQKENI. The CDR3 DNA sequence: TGTGCCAGCTCACCTCTCGGGACCAAGAACACTGAAGCTTTCTTT. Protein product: CASSPLGTKNTEAFF.

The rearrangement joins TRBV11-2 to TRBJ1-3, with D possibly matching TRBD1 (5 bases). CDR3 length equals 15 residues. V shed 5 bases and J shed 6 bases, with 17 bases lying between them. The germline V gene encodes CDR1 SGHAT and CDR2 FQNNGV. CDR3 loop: CASSHPGGGENTIYF. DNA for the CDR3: TGTGCCAGCAGCCACCCTGGGGGGGGTGAAAACACCATATATTTT.

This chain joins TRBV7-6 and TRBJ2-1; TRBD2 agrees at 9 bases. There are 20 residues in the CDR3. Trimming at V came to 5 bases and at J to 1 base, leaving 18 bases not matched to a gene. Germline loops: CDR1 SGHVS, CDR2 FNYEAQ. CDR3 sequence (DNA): TGTGCCAGCAGCATCCGGCCCCCGGGACTAGCTTTTCAATCCTACAATGAGCAGTTCTTC. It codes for CASSIRPPGLAFQSYNEQFF. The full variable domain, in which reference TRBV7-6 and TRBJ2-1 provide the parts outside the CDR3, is GAGVSQSPRYKVTKRGQDVALRCDPISGHVSLYWYRQALGQGPEFLTYFNYEAQQDKSGLPNDRFSAERPEGSISTLTIQRTEQRDSAMYRCASSIRPPGLAFQSYNEQFFGPGTRLTVL.

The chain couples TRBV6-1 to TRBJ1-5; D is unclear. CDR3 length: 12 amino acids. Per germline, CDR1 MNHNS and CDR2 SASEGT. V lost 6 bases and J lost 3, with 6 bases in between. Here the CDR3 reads CASSRDNQPQHF. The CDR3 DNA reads TGTGCCAGCAGCCGGGACAATCAGCCCCAGCATTTT.

The CDR3 reads CASSLIIGDTQYF. DNA for the CDR3: TGTGCCAGCAGCTTAATTATCGGGGATACGCAGTATTTT. The chain couples TRBV7-3 to TRBJ2-3, with no clear D. CDR3 length: 13 residues. Per germline, CDR1 SGHTA and CDR2 FQGTGA. V shed 1 base and J shed 6 bases, with 8 bases lying between them.

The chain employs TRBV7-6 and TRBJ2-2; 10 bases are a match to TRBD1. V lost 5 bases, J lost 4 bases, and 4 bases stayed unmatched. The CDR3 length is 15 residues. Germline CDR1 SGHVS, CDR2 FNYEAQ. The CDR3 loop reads CASSRTGGLTGELFF. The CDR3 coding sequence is TGTGCCAGCAGCCGGACAGGGGGTCTCACCGGGGAGCTGTTTTTT.

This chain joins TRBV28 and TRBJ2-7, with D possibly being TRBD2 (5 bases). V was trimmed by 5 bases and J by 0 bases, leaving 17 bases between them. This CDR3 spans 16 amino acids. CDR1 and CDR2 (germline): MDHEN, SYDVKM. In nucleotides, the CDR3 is TGTGCCAGCAGTACTCTACTGGCGGGCAGCTCCTACGAGCAGTACTTC. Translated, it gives CASSTLLAGSSYEQYF.

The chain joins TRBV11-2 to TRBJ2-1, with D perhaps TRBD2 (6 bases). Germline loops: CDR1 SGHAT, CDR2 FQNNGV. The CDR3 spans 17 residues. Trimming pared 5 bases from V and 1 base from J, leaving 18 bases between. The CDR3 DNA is TGTGCCAGCAGCGTCGGGTGGGGGGAACGATCCTACAATGAGCAGTTCTTC. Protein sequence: CASSVGWGERSYNEQFF.

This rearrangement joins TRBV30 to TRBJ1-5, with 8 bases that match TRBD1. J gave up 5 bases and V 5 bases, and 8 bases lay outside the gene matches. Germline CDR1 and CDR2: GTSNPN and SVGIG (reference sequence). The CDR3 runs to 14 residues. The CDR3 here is CAWGDRLSHQPQHF. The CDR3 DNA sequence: TGTGCCTGGGGGGACAGGTTATCGCATCAGCCCCAGCATTTT.

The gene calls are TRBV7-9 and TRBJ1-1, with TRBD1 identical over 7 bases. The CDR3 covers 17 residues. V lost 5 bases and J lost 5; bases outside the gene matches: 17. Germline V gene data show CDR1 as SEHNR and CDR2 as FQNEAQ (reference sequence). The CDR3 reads CASSPTGRSRGRTEAFF. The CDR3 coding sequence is TGTGCCAGCAGCCCCACGGGGAGGTCCAGGGGGAGGACTGAAGCTTTCTTT.

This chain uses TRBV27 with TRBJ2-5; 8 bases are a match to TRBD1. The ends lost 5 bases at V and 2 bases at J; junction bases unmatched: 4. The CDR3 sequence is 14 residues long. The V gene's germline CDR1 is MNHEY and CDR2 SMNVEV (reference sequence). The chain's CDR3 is CASSHRQGQETQYF. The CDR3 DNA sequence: TGTGCCAGCAGTCACCGACAGGGGCAAGAGACCCAGTACTTC.

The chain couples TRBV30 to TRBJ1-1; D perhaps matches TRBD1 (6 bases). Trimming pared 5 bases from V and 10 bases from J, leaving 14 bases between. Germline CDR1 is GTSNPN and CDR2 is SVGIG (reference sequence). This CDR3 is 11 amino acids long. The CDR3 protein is CAWPLGGRAFF. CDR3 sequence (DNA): TGTGCCTGGCCCTTAGGGGGACGAGCTTTCTTT.

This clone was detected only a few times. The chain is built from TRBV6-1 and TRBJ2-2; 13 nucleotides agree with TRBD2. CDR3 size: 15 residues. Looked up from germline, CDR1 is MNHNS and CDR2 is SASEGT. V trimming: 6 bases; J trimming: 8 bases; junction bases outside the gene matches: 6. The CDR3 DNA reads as TGTGCCAGCAGAAAACTAGCGGGAGGGACGGGGGAGCTGTTTTTT. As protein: CASRKLAGGTGELFF.

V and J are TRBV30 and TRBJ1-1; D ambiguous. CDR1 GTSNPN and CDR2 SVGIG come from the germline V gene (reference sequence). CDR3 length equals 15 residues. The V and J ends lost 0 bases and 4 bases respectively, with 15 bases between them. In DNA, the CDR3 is TGTGCCTGGAGTGTTCCCTCTGCCGCTGGCACTGAAGCTTTCTTT. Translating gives CAWSVPSAAGTEAFF.

The CDR3 DNA reads as TGTGCCAGCAGCTTAGTTGGGGGGAACACTGAAGCTTTCTTT. It specifies CASSLVGGNTEAFF. The rearrangement links TRBV7-8 to TRBJ1-1; the D gene is possibly TRBD1 (5 bases). The CDR3 is made up of 14 amino acids. The germline CDR1 and CDR2 sequences are SGHVS and FQNEAQ. V was shortened by 1 base and J by 1 base, with 7 bases between the two germline ends.

The CDR3 spells CASSVAAEFSYEQYF. CDR3 DNA sequence: TGTGCCAGCAGCGTAGCGGCGGAGTTCTCCTACGAGCAGTACTTC. The chain joins TRBV9 to TRBJ2-7; D not certain. The CDR3 is 15 residues long. Trimming stripped 0 bases from V and 0 bases from J, with 10 bases between. Germline values: CDR1 SGDLS, CDR2 YYNGEE. The full variable domain, in which reference TRBV9 and TRBJ2-7 provide the parts outside the CDR3, is DSGVTQTPKHLITATGQRVTLRCSPRSGDLSVYWYQQSLDQGLQFLIQYYNGEERAKGNILERFSAQQFPDLHSELNLSSLELGDSALYFCASSVAAEFSYEQYFGPGTRLTVT.

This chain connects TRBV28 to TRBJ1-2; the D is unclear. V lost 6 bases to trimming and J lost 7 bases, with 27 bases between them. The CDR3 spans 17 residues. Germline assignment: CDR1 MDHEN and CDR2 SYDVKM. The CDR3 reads CASSTTAIDQRTGGYTF. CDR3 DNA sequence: TGTGCCAGCAGCACCACCGCGATAGATCAAAGGACTGGTGGCTACACCTTC.

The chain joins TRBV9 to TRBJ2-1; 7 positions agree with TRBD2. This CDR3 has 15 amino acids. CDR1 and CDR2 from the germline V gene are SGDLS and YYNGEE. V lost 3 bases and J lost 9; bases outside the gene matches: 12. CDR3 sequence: CASSGTRVRGGEQFF. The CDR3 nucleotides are TGTGCCAGCAGCGGGACTAGAGTACGCGGAGGTGAGCAGTTCTTC.

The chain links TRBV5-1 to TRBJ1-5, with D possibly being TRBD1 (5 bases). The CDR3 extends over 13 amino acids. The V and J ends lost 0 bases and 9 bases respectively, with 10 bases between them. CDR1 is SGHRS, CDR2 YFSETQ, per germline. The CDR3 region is CASSLGLGGPQHF. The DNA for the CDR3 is TGCGCCAGCAGCTTGGGTTTGGGGGGGCCCCAGCATTTT.

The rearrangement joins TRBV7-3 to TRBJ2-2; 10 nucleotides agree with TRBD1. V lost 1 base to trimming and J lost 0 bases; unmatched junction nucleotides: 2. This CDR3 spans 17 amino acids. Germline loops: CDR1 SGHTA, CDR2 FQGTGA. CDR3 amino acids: CASSLRQGAANTGELFF. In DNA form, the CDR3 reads TGTGCCAGCAGCTTAAGACAGGGGGCTGCGAACACCGGGGAGCTGTTTTTT.